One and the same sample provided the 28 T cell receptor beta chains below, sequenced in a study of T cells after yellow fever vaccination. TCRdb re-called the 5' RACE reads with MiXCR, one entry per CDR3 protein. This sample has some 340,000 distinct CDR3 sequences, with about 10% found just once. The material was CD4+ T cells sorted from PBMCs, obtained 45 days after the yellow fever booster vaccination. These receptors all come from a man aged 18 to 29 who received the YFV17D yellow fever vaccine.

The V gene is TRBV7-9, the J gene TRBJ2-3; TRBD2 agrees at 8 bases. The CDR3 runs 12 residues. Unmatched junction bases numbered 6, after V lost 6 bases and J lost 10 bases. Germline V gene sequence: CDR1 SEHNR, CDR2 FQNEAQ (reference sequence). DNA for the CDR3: TGTGCCAGCAGAAGGACTAGCTTATCGCAGTATTTT. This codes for CASRRTSLSQYF.

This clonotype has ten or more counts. CDR3: CASSEAGLRGGGNTGELFF. DNA for the CDR3: TGTGCCAGCAGTGAAGCTGGCCTTCGGGGCGGGGGAAACACCGGGGAGCTGTTTTTT. The gene calls are TRBV2 and TRBJ2-2, with 7 bases that match TRBD2. CDR3 length: 19 amino acids. The germline V gene has CDR1 SNHLY and CDR2 FYNNEI. After removal of 0 bases from V and 2 bases from J, the junction contained 12 bases not matched to a gene.

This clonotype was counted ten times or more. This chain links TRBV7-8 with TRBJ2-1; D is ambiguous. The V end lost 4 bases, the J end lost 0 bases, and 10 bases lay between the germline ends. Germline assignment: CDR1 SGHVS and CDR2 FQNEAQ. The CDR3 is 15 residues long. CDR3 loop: CASSSRSSSYNEQFF. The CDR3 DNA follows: TGTGCCAGCAGCTCAAGATCAAGCTCCTACAATGAGCAGTTCTTC.

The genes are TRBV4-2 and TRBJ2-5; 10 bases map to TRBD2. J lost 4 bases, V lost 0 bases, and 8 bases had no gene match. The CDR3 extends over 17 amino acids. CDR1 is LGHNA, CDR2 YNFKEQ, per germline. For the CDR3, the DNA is TGTGCCAGCAGCCAAGACGGTCAGCGGGGGGGCGGAGAGACCCAGTACTTC. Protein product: CASSQDGQRGGGETQYF.

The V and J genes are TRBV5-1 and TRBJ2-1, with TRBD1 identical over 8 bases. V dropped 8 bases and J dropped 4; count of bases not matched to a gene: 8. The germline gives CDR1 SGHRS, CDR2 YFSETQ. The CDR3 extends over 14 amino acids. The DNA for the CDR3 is TGCGCCAGTAACCGGGACAGGCTATACAATGAGCAGTTCTTC. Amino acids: CASNRDRLYNEQFF.

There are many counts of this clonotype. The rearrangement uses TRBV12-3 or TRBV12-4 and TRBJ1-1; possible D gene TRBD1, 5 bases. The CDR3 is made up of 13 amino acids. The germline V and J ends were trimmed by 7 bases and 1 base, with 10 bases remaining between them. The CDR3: CASTWGGNTEAFF. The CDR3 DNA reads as TGTGCCAGCACCTGGGGGGGGAACACTGAAGCTTTCTTT.

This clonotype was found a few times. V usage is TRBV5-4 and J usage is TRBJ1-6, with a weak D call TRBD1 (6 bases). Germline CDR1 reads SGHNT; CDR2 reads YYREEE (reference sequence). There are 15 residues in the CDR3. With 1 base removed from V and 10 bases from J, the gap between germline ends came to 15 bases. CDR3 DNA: TGTGCCAGCAGCTTGAGTGGGGGCGCATCGTCACCCCTCCACTTT. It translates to CASSLSGGASSPLHF. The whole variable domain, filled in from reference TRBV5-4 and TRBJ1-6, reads ETGVTQSPTHLIKTRGQQVTLRCSSQSGHNTVSWYQQALGQGPQFIFQYYREEENGRGNFPPRFSGLQFPNYSSELNVNALELDDSALYLCASSLSGGASSPLHFGNGTRLTVT.

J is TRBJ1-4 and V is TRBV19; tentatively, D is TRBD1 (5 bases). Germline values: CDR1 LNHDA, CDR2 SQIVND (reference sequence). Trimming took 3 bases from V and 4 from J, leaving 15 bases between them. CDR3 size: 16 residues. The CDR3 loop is CASSISRGGFNEKLFF. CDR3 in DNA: TGTGCCAGTAGTATTTCCCGCGGGGGGTTTAATGAAAAACTGTTTTTT. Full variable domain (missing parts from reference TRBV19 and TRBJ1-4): DGGITQSPKYLFRKEGQNVTLSCEQNLNHDAMYWYRQDPGQGLRLIYYSQIVNDFQKGDIAEGYSVSREKKESFPLTVTSAQKNPTAFYLCASSISRGGFNEKLFFGSGTQLSVL.

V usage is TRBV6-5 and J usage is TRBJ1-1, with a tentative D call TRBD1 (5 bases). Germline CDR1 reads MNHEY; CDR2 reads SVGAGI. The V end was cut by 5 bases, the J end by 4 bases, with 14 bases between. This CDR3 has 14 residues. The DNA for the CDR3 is TGTGCCAGCAGTCAGACAGAGTCGGTCACTGAAGCTTTCTTT. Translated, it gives CASSQTESVTEAFF.

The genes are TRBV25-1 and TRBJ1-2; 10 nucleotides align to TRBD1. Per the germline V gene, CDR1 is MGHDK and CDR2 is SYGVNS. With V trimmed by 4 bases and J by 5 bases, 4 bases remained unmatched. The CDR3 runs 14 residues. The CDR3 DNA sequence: TGTGCCAGCAGTGGACAGGGGGCAAAGTATGGCTACACCTTC. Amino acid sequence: CASSGQGAKYGYTF.

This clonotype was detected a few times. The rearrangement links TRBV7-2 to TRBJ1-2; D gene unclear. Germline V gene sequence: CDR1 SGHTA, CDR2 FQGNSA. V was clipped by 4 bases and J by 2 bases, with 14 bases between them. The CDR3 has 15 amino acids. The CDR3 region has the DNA TGTGCCAGCAGCTCTCGGAAGGGTGCGAACTATGGCTACACCTTC. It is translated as CASSSRKGANYGYTF.

CDR3 protein: CSARSSGGESYEQYV. Here the CDR3 DNA reads TGCAGTGCTAGATCTAGCGGGGGTGAGTCCTACGAGCAGTACGTC. The rearrangement links TRBV20-1 to TRBJ2-7, with TRBD2 identical over 10 bases. Trimming cost V 2 bases and J 1 base; bases outside gene matches: 5. The CDR3 is 15 amino acids. Germline assignment: CDR1 DFQATT and CDR2 SNEGSKA (reference sequence).

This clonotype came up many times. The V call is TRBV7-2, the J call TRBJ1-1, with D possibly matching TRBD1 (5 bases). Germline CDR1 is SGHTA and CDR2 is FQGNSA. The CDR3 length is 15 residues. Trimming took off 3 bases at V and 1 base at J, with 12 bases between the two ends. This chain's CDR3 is CASSFVRQGNTEAFF. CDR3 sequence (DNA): TGTGCCAGCAGCTTCGTTAGGCAGGGGAACACTGAAGCTTTCTTT.

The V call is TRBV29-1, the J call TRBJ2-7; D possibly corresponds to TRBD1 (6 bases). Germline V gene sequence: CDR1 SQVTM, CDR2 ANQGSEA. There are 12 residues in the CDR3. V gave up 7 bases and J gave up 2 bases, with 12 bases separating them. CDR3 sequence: CSEHREPYEQYV. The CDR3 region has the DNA TGCAGCGAACACAGGGAGCCCTACGAGCAGTACGTC.

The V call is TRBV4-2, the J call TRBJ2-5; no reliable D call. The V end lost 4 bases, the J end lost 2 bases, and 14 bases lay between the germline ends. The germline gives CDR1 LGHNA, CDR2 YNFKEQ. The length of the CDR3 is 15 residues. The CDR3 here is CASSPSTDEQETQYF. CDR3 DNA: TGTGCCAGCAGCCCCTCAACCGACGAACAAGAGACCCAGTACTTC.

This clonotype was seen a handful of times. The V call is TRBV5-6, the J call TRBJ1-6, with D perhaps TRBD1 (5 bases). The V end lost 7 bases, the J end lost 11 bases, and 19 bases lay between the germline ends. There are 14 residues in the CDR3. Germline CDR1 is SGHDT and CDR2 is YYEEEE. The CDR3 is CASSWGGARPPLHF. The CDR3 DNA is TGTGCCAGCTCCTGGGGCGGGGCTCGACCACCCCTCCACTTT. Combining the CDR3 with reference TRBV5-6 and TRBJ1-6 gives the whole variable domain DAGVTQSPTHLIKTRGQQVTLRCSPKSGHDTVSWYQQALGQGPQFIFQYYEEEERQRGNFPDRFSGHQFPNYSSELNVNALLLGDSALYLCASSWGGARPPLHFGNGTRLTVT.

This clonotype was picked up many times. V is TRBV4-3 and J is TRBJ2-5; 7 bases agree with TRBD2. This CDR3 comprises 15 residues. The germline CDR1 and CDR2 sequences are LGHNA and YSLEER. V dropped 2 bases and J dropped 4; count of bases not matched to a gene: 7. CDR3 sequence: CASSQLSGAGETQYF. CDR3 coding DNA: TGCGCCAGCAGCCAACTAAGCGGGGCGGGAGAGACCCAGTACTTC.

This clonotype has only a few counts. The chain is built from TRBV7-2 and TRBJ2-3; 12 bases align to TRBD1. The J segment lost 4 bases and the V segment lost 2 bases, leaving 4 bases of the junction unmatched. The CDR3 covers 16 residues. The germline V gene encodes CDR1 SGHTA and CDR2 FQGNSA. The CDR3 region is CASSLTGTGGSDTQYF. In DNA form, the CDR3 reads TGTGCCAGCAGCTTAACCGGGACAGGGGGCTCAGATACGCAGTATTTT. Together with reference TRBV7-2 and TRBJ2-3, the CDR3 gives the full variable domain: GAGVSQSPSNKVTEKGKDVELRCDPISGHTALYWYRQSLGQGLEFLIYFQGNSAPDKSGLPSDRFSAERTGGSVSTLTIQRTQQEDSAVYLCASSLTGTGGSDTQYFGPGTRLTVL.

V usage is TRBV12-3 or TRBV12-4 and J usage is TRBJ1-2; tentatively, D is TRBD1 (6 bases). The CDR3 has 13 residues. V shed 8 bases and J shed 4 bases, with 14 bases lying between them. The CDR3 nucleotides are TGTGCCAGCGGGCAGGGGACAACCTATGGCTACACCTTC. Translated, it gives CASGQGTTYGYTF.

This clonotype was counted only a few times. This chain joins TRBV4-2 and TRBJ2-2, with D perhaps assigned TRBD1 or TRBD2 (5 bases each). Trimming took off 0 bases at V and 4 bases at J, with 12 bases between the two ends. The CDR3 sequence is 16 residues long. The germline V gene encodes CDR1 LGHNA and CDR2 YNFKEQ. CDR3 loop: CASSQETLRGTGELFF. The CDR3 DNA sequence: TGTGCCAGCAGCCAAGAAACTCTGAGGGGCACCGGGGAGCTGTTTTTT.

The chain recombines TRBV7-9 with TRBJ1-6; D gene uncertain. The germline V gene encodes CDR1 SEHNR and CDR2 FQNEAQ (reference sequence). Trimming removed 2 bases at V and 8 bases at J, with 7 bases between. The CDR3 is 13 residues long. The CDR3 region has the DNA TGTGCCAGCAGCTTACAGATTGATTCACCCCTCCACTTT. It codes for CASSLQIDSPLHF.

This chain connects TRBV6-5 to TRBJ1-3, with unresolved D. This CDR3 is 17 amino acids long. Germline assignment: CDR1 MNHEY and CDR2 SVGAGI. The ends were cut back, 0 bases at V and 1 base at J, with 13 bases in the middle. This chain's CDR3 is CASSYSDGVGSGNTIYF. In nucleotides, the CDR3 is TGTGCCAGCAGTTACTCGGACGGGGTTGGATCTGGAAACACCATATATTTT.

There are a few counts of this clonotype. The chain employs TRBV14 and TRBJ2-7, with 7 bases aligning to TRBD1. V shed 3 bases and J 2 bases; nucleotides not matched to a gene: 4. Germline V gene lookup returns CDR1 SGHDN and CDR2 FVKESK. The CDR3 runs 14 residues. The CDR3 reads CASSQGTAAYEQYF. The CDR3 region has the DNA TGTGCCAGCAGCCAGGGGACAGCGGCCTACGAGCAGTACTTC.

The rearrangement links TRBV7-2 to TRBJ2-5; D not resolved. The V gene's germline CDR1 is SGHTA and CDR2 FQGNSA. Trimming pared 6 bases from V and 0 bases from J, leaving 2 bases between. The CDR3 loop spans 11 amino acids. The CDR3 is CASRNQETQYF. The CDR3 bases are TGTGCCAGCAGGAACCAAGAGACCCAGTACTTC.

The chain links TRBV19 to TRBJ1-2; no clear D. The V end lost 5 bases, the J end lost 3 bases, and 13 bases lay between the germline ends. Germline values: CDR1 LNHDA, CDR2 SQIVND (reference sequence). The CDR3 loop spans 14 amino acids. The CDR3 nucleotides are TGTGCCAGTAGTCCCGATCAACCTGACTATGGCTACACCTTC. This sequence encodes CASSPDQPDYGYTF.

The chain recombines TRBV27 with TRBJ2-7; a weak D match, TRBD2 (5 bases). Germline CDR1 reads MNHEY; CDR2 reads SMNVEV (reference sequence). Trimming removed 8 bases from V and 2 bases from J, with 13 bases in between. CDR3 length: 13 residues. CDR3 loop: CASRGDTAYEQYF. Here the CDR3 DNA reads TGTGCCAGCCGGGGAGACACAGCCTACGAGCAGTACTTC.

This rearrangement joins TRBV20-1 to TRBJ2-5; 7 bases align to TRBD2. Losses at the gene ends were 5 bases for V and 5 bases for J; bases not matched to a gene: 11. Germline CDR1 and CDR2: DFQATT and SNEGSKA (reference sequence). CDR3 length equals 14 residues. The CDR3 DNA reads TGCAGTGCTCCTAAAGCGGGGTGGGCGGAGACCCAGTACTTC. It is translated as CSAPKAGWAETQYF.

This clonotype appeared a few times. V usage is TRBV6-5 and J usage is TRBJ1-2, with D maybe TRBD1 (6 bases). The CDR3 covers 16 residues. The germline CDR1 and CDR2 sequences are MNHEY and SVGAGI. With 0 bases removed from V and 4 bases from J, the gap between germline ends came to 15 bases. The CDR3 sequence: CASSYSMKGGSYGYTF. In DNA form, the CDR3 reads TGTGCCAGCAGTTACTCCATGAAGGGGGGTAGCTATGGCTACACCTTC.